This T cell receptor beta chain was obtained from a study of cytomegalovirus exposure and HLA in healthy donors. V was cut by 6 bases and J by 10 bases, with 16 bases left in between. The CDR3 loop spans 13 amino acids. Looked up from germline, CDR1 is MRHNA and CDR2 is SNTAGT. Researchers ran the PCR with 60 Vbeta and 13 Jbeta primers. Measured with immunoSEQ multiplex PCR; TCRdb has only the in-frame clones, and not every one. The sample carries some 130,000 clones, more than 80% recorded once. Points from the study as a whole: The study labeled 164 TCR beta chains cytomegalovirus-associated. Within an earlier analysis, most TCR beta V segments proved productive either about 90% or about 30% of the time. The presence/absence work took it that sequencing depth was about the same across donors. Likely technical artifact: a cluster of highly shared sequence variants.

About this clone: Its specificity is not known.

The material sequenced was PBMCs. The TCR sequence derives from a man younger than 40 in good health and CMV-seronegative. This chain links TRBV6-4 with TRBJ2-1; D unclear. As DNA, the CDR3 is TGTGCCAGCAGCGAACCCTCCGCGTGGGAGCAGTTCTTC. Translated: CASSEPSAWEQFF.